Sequencing of this TCR beta chain was carried out in a study of blood T cell repertoires in COVID-19. Whole-study context: COVID-19 samples collected from the United States, Italy and Spain covered acute and convalescent phases. Nucleic acid was either cDNA or gDNA, and it came from T cells, B-cell-depleted T cells, or PBMCs.

Methods used by the authors: The assay estimated nucleated cells by amplifying reference gene primers. Sequenced by immunoSEQ multiplex PCR; TCRdb stores in-frame clones only, minus some. V, J and clone size are taken as reported in that table, and D and trimming were inferred from the DNA itself. Of nearly 95,000 clones in the sample, roughly 90% were seen once. This clone was picked up one time. There are 13 residues in the CDR3. V gave up 1 base and J gave up 6 bases, with 7 bases separating them. Germline V gene sequence: CDR1 LNHDA, CDR2 SQIVND (reference sequence). The chain links TRBV19 to TRBJ2-1; a possible D gene is TRBD2 (6 bases). This receptor was obtained from a human donor with active COVID-19. The donor label of this sample is uncertain. Sample: peripheral blood. CDR3 sequence reads: CASSIGLVNEQFF. CDR3 sequence (DNA): TGTGCCAGTAGTATAGGACTAGTCAATGAGCAGTTCTTC.